This entry concerns a single TCR beta chain. Its antigen is not known. This sample stems from a study of T cell repertoires and HLA-DP antigens. Study details: One stimulator alloantigen differed from self by one groove amino acid; the other by ten. General observations from the study: Previously undetected clones averaged about 35% and 50% against the two alleles respectively.

V lost 3 bases and J lost 1, with 13 bases in between. The length of the CDR3 is 15 residues. Germline values: CDR1 SGDLS, CDR2 YYNGEE. Generated by immunoSEQ multiplex PCR, the TCRdb table keeps only in-frame clones and is missing some. The sample has roughly 70,000 clones, around 80% seen once. Sequenced material: CD4+ T cells from PBMCs. The chain couples TRBV9 to TRBJ1-1, with a weak D call TRBD1 (5 bases). This TCR was recovered from a man between 60 and 70 years old in good health and CMV-seronegative. This chain's CDR3 is CASSARGLGNTEAFF. The CDR3, as DNA: TGTGCCAGCAGCGCTCGGGGGTTGGGGAACACTGAAGCTTTCTTT. Full variable domain (missing parts from reference TRBV9 and TRBJ1-1): DSGVTQTPKHLITATGQRVTLRCSPRSGDLSVYWYQQSLDQGLQFLIQYYNGEERAKGNILERFSAQQFPDLHSELNLSSLELGDSALYFCASSARGLGNTEAFFGQGTRLTVV.